What follows are 4 T cell receptor beta chains derived from one specimen sequenced in a study of cytomegalovirus exposure and HLA in healthy donors. Produced via immunoSEQ multiplex PCR; TCRdb's table is partial and in-frame only. This table holds about 120,000 clones, approximately 88% found once. What was sequenced was PBMCs. Receptors were obtained from a woman under 30 in good health and CMV-seronegative.

This clone was seen a handful of times. The J gene is TRBJ1-2, the V gene TRBV20-1, with D uncertain. The length of the CDR3 is 11 residues. The germline gives CDR1 DFQATT, CDR2 SNEGSKA (reference sequence). The V end lost 1 base, the J end lost 8 bases, and 8 bases lay between the germline ends. CDR3 protein: CSARGGGGYTF. The CDR3 nucleotides are TGCAGTGCTAGAGGAGGAGGAGGCTACACCTTC.

The rearrangement uses TRBV19 and TRBJ2-7; 7 bases agree with TRBD1. The CDR3 extends over 15 amino acids. Germline V gene sequence: CDR1 LNHDA, CDR2 SQIVND (reference sequence). The trim removed 4 bases at V and 1 base at J, leaving 7 bases unmatched. The CDR3 sequence: CASSKRDSRSYEQYF. The CDR3 nucleotides read TGTGCCAGTAGTAAACGGGACAGTAGATCCTACGAGCAGTACTTC.

CDR3 DNA: TGTGCCAGCAGCCTTAGCGGGAGCTCCTACAATGAGCAGTTCTTC. This translates into CASSLSGSSYNEQFF. The chain combines TRBV11-3 with TRBJ2-1; 9 bases agree with TRBD2. The germline gives CDR1 SGHNT, CDR2 YENEEA. Unmatched junction bases numbered 2, after V lost 5 bases and J lost 0 bases. This CDR3 contains 15 residues.

The chain combines TRBV5-1 with TRBJ1-5, with D unclear. This CDR3 is 17 amino acids long. V was cut by 4 bases and J by 5 bases, with 22 bases left in between. From germline, CDR1 is SGHRS and CDR2 YFSETQ. The CDR3 DNA reads TGCGCCAGCAGCCCGATCTCCGGGAACAGCGGTTATCAGCCCCAGCATTTT. It specifies CASSPISGNSGYQPQHF. The full variable domain, rest sourced from reference TRBV5-1 and TRBJ1-5, is KAGVTQTPRYLIKTRGQQVTLSCSPISGHRSVSWYQQTPGQGLQFLFEYFSETQRNKGNFPGRFSGRQFSNSRSEMNVSTLELGDSALYLCASSPISGNSGYQPQHFGDGTRLSIL.